This T cell receptor beta chain was recovered during a study of control samples from healthy donors and cancer patients. Here immunoSEQ multiplex PCR was the method, and the copy in TCRdb shows in-frame clones only, minus some. The sample records over 150,000 clones, approximately 94% being singletons. This CDR3 has 15 amino acids. With 8 bases clipped from V and 6 bases from J, the junction kept 5 bases outside the gene matches. Per germline, CDR1 SNHLY and CDR2 FYNNEI. Sequenced material: blood. V and J are TRBV2 and TRBJ2-1, with TRBD2 matching over 15 bases. The receptor's source is a woman between 18 and 30 years old in good health. CDR3 coding DNA: TGTGCCAGCGGATGGACTAGCGGGAGGGCCAATGAGCAGTTCTTC. Its translation: CASGWTSGRANEQFF. Full variable domain (rest looked up from reference TRBV2 and TRBJ2-1): EPEVTQTPSHQVTQMGQEVILRCVPISNHLYFYWYRQILGQKVEFLVSFYNNEISEKSEIFDDQFSVERPDGSNFTLKIRSTKLEDSAMYFCASGWTSGRANEQFFGPGTRLTVL.